This TCR beta chain was sequenced in a study of identifying expanded T cells in peripheral blood. Findings of the study overall: Clone count variance between roughly 2-week samples rose with total template count. Differentially abundant clones: roughly 1.2 between replicates, 16.4 at roughly 15 days, 19 to 20 at four.

Only in-frame clones appear in the TCRdb table, and some are missing; sequencing was by immunoSEQ multiplex PCR. The sample lists about 78,000 clones, roughly 91% occurring once. Collection occurred without any documented infections or immune events in donors. The CDR3 has 11 residues. V was pared by 7 bases and J by 4 bases, with 8 bases between. In germline, CDR1 is SNHLY, CDR2 FYNNEI. As to this clone: Its antigen is currently unknown.

The receptor was isolated from a person between 18 and 75 years old in good health. What was sequenced was blood. The J gene is TRBJ2-7, the V gene TRBV2; weak D call: TRBD2 (5 bases). The CDR3 here is CASMREYEQYF. The DNA for the CDR3 is TGTGCCAGCATGAGGGAGTACGAGCAGTACTTC. The variable domain in full, with the rest retrieved from reference TRBV2 and TRBJ2-7, is EPEVTQTPSHQVTQMGQEVILRCVPISNHLYFYWYRQILGQKVEFLVSFYNNEISEKSEIFDDQFSVERPDGSNFTLKIRSTKLEDSAMYFCASMREYEQYFGPGTRLTVT.